This T cell receptor (beta chain) emerged from a study of cytomegalovirus exposure and HLA in healthy donors. Unmatched junction bases numbered 9, after V lost 8 bases and J lost 3 bases. The CDR3 sequence is 17 residues long. Germline V gene lookup returns CDR1 KGHSH and CDR2 LQKENI. PCR employed 60 Vbeta and 13 Jbeta primers. Authors' data handling: A later analysis tallied about 80 million unique TCR beta chains, 9.5 million to 14 million of them shared. TCRdb's copy holds only in-frame clones and misses some; the assay was immunoSEQ multiplex PCR. From that table come the V and J calls and clone size; the DNA was used to work out D and trimming. Here the sample spans some 20,000 clones, under 90% being singletons.

This receptor was identified in a human donor in good health. The chain has TRBV18 and TRBJ2-6, with TRBD1 matching over 11 bases. The sample comprised PBMCs. The CDR3 DNA reads TGTGCCAGCACCAGGACAGGGGGCGCCGGTGGGGCCAACGTCCTGACTTTC. Protein product: CASTRTGGAGGANVLTF.